Included here is one T cell receptor (beta chain) sequence, with context. This CDR3 is 14 amino acids long. V was shortened by 3 bases and J by 6 bases, with 12 bases between the two germline ends. CDR1 and CDR2 from the germline V gene are MNHEY and SVGAGI. The sample belongs to a study of blood T cell repertoires in COVID-19. Measured with immunoSEQ multiplex PCR; TCRdb has only the in-frame clones, and not every one. The sample shows fewer than 250,000 clones, around 84% of them seen only once. This receptor was identified in a man aged 25 to 40 with active or convalescent COVID-19. Source material: peripheral blood. V usage is TRBV6-5 and J usage is TRBJ1-5; the D gene is possibly TRBD1 (5 bases). CDR3 region: CASSYLGVFQPQHF. As DNA, the CDR3 is TGTGCCAGCAGTTATTTAGGGGTGTTTCAGCCCCAGCATTTT.